What follows is one TCR beta chain and its context. Its specificity is unknown. The record originates from a study of shared clonotypes between healthy human individuals. Whole-study results and caveats: When naive CD4 clonotypes were compared across a few donors, 4% to 6.5% were shared.

Recent acute infections and vaccinations were absent in the healthy HIV-negative adult donors. This CDR3 comprises 15 residues. V was shortened by 4 bases and J by 0 bases, with 9 bases between the two germline ends. The germline V gene encodes CDR1 SNHLY and CDR2 FYNNEI. Sequencing used immunoSEQ multiplex PCR; TCRdb keeps in-frame clones, though not all of them. The sample comprises approximately 2.4 million clones, around 95% of which are singletons, and around 0.13% rests with the top ten. The chain employs TRBV2 and TRBJ1-4; D not certain. Material for sequencing was naive CD4+ T cells sorted from blood. Specified subset: CD45RA+ positively selected. The sequence was collected from a man between 18 and 29 years old in good health. The CDR3 coding sequence is TGTGCCAGCAGTGCAGGAAGCACAACTAATGAAAAACTGTTTTTT. This codes for CASSAGSTTNEKLFF.